Here is one TCR beta chain with its context. What it recognizes is unknown. These data originate in a study of OX40 agonist ivuxolimab in advanced cancers. General study findings and limits: CD4+ T cells averaged fewer expanded clones than CD8+ T cells.

Germline assignment: CDR1 MNHNS and CDR2 SASEGT. The CDR3 extends over 14 amino acids. V was clipped by 7 bases and J by 8 bases; unmatched bases: 11. Assay: immunoSEQ multiplex PCR; the TCRdb copy retains only in-frame clones and omits some. The table records around 82,000 clones, about 88% of them present only once. The J gene is TRBJ1-2, the V gene TRBV6-1, with 9 bases identical to TRBD1. The specimen comprised CD4+ or CD8+ T cells sorted from blood, sampled in a trial of the OX40 agonist ivuxolimab. The receptor's source is an adult with an advanced solid tumor such as melanoma, head and neck, liver or kidney cancer. DNA for the CDR3: TGTGCCAGCACCAAACAAGGGACAGGGAACGGCTACACCTTC. Amino acids: CASTKQGTGNGYTF.